This TCR beta chain is from a study of T cell repertoires in cytomegalovirus infection. Study in general: In public TCR beta signatures, there were indications of both CMV infection and matching HLA type.

TCRdb re-called the reads through MiXCR, storing one row per CDR3 protein. This table holds about 24,000 distinct CDR3 sequences, approximately 22% found once. As regards this clonotype: No antigen is known for it.

The germline V gene encodes CDR1 LNHDA and CDR2 SQIVND (reference sequence). The CDR3 extends over 13 amino acids. Trimming took 0 bases from V and 11 from J, leaving 11 bases between them. Study results and caveats: CMV-specific HLA-C-restricted TCR beta clonotypes dominated the ex vivo response.

Sequencing was performed on CD8+ T cells from cultured PBMCs, taken from culture after CMV antigen stimulation. The rearrangement joins TRBV19 to TRBJ1-5; D unclear. The sequence derives from a human donor in good health (CMV status not recorded). Some clones in this sample may be carry-over from other donors' samples. CDR3 sequence (DNA): TGTGCCAGTAGTATAGATCCTGACTTGGCCCAGCATTTT. Its translation is CASSIDPDLAQHF.